This entry describes one T cell receptor (beta chain). The data were obtained in a study of blood T cell repertoires in COVID-19. The overall study: Researchers got acute and convalescent COVID-19 samples from the United States, Italy and Spain. Nucleic acid was either cDNA or gDNA, and it came from T cells, B-cell-depleted T cells, or PBMCs.

The V gene's germline CDR1 is SGHRS and CDR2 YFSETQ. The CDR3 is 16 residues long. V trimming: 3 bases; J trimming: 4 bases; junction bases outside the gene matches: 6. Original methodology: For nucleated cells, counts were estimated from reference gene primer amplification. Repertoires were generated with immunoSEQ multiplex PCR, while TCRdb's copy carries only in-frame clones and drops some. V and J calls and clone size are as listed in that table; D and trimming were resolved from the DNA. The repertoire holds around 91,000 clones, 79% seen once, with around 18% in the top ten. Sequencing was performed on peripheral blood. The receptor comes from an elderly woman with active or convalescent COVID-19. This chain joins TRBV5-1 and TRBJ2-6; 8 bases align to TRBD1. This CDR3 is CASSSPQGAGANVLTF. CDR3 DNA sequence: TGCGCCAGCAGCTCCCCCCAGGGGGCAGGGGCCAACGTCCTGACTTTC.